The 20 T cell receptor beta chains below come from one sample, sequenced in a study of STAT3 mutations in large granular lymphocyte leukemia. Study results and limitations: Every T-LGLL patient had at least one immunodominant TCRbeta clonotype.

TCRdb's table, derived via immunoSEQ multiplex PCR, lists solely in-frame clones and lacks some. Among about 42,000 clones, approximately 78% were seen once, and the ten largest hold roughly 0.4%. The antigens these receptors bind are not known. Source material: PBMCs. The source is a human donor with T large granular lymphocyte leukemia. Some clones in this sample may be carry-over from other donors' samples.

This rearrangement joins TRBV29-1 to TRBJ2-5, with 8 nucleotides matching TRBD1. Germline CDR1 is SQVTM and CDR2 is ANQGSEA. The CDR3 extends over 17 amino acids. V shed 5 bases, J shed 1 base, and the junction held 15 bases outside the gene matches. In nucleotides, the CDR3 is TGCAGCGTTTGGTCAGGCTTCCGGGACAGGCGCCAAGAGACCCAGTACTTC. Translation: CSVWSGFRDRRQETQYF.

This chain connects TRBV25-1 to TRBJ2-2, with D uncertain. The CDR3 covers 14 residues. Trimming removed 6 bases at V and 3 bases at J, with 11 bases between. Germline V gene lookup returns CDR1 MGHDK and CDR2 SYGVNS. DNA of the CDR3: TGTGCCAGCAGAGGGTCAACCTACACCGGGGAGCTGTTTTTT. This sequence encodes CASRGSTYTGELFF.

The chain recombines TRBV19 with TRBJ1-5; D may be TRBD1 (6 bases). This CDR3 is 13 amino acids long. The germline CDR1 and CDR2 sequences are LNHDA and SQIVND (reference sequence). V was trimmed by 5 bases and J by 5 bases, leaving 10 bases between them. For the CDR3, the DNA is TGTGCCAGTAGTGTGGACAGTTATCAGCCCCAGCATTTT. Translated: CASSVDSYQPQHF.

The rearrangement uses TRBV19 and TRBJ2-6, with D possibly being TRBD1 or TRBD2 (5 bases each). The germline V gene encodes CDR1 LNHDA and CDR2 SQIVND (reference sequence). With 4 bases removed from V and 4 bases from J, the gap between germline ends came to 11 bases. The CDR3 loop spans 15 amino acids. The CDR3 loop is CASSSPGTGANVLTF. The CDR3 DNA reads as TGTGCCAGTAGTAGCCCAGGGACCGGGGCCAACGTCCTGACTTTC.

This rearrangement joins TRBV28 to TRBJ2-7, with D hard to call. V was cut by 4 bases and J by 6 bases, with 7 bases left in between. Germline assignment: CDR1 MDHEN and CDR2 SYDVKM. The CDR3 loop spans 11 amino acids. The CDR3 sequence: CASSSPPEQYV. Written as DNA, the CDR3 is TGTGCCAGCAGTTCCCCTCCCGAGCAGTACGTC.

The chain employs TRBV11-2 and TRBJ2-7, with D possibly TRBD1 on 6 matching bases. Trimming pared 5 bases from V and 5 bases from J, leaving 10 bases between. Germline-derived CDR1 and CDR2 are SGHAT and FQNNGV. CDR3 length: 12 residues. In DNA form, the CDR3 reads TGTGCCAGCAGCCAAGACAGGAACGAGCAGTACGTC. It specifies CASSQDRNEQYV.

The rearrangement uses TRBV13 and TRBJ1-2; weak D call: TRBD1 (6 bases). The CDR3 totals 15 residues. V was shortened by 2 bases and J by 4 bases, with 14 bases between the two germline ends. Germline assignment: CDR1 PRHDT and CDR2 FYEKMQ (reference sequence). DNA of the CDR3: TGTGCCAGCAGCTTAAAAGGGGGGCATGGCTATGGCTACACCTTC. Translation gives CASSLKGGHGYGYTF.

This sequence joins TRBV4-3 and TRBJ1-4; maybe TRBD1 (6 bases). Trimming stripped 2 bases from V and 8 bases from J, with 12 bases between. There are 14 residues in the CDR3. CDR1 LGHNA and CDR2 YSLEER come from the germline V gene. CDR3 in DNA: TGCGCCAGCAGCCAAAACAGGGTGGGCGAAAAACTGTTTTTT. Residues: CASSQNRVGEKLFF.

This clone was recorded once. The chain recombines TRBV5-1 with TRBJ1-2; D is undetermined. The CDR3 loop spans 16 amino acids. V lost 0 bases to trimming and J lost 7 bases, with 19 bases between them. Germline V gene sequence: CDR1 SGHRS, CDR2 YFSETQ. The CDR3 here is CASSLGHELGGSGYTF. CDR3 coding DNA: TGCGCCAGCAGCTTGGGGCACGAGCTGGGCGGGAGTGGCTACACCTTC.

This chain connects TRBV12-5 to TRBJ1-1, with D maybe TRBD1 (5 bases). CDR3 length equals 14 residues. V was clipped by 7 bases and J by 0 bases, with 12 bases between them. Germline V gene data show CDR1 as LGHNT and CDR2 as FRNRAP. The CDR3 reads CASAPRGLNTEAFF. CDR3 nucleotides: TGTGCTAGTGCCCCGAGGGGCCTGAACACTGAAGCTTTCTTT.

V and J are TRBV6-5 and TRBJ1-4; 10 bases line up with TRBD1. Trimming took 6 bases from V and 8 from J; bases not matched to a gene: 6. In germline, CDR1 is MNHEY, CDR2 SVGAGI. The CDR3 has 14 amino acids. The CDR3 sequence: CASSLGQGREKLFF. The CDR3 nucleotides are TGTGCCAGCAGCCTGGGACAGGGGAGGGAAAAACTGTTTTTT.

The chain recombines TRBV11-2 with TRBJ2-5; possible D gene TRBD2, 5 bases. Trimming removed 4 bases at V and 3 bases at J, with 9 bases between. In germline, CDR1 is SGHAT, CDR2 FQNNGV. This CDR3 region has 13 residues. CDR3 sequence: CASSSRVKETQYF. In DNA, the CDR3 is TGTGCCAGCAGCTCGCGGGTCAAAGAGACCCAGTACTTC.

The V call is TRBV28, the J call TRBJ1-2, with 10 bases fitting TRBD1. Germline-derived CDR1 and CDR2 are MDHEN and SYDVKM. This CDR3 is built from 14 residues. J was trimmed by 4 bases and V by 6 bases; bases with no gene match: 5. The CDR3 sequence: CASRSGDRGYGYTF. In nucleotides, the CDR3 is TGTGCCAGCAGATCTGGGGACAGGGGCTATGGCTACACCTTC.

This chain joins TRBV29-1 and TRBJ1-2, with D unresolved. Per the germline V gene, CDR1 is SQVTM and CDR2 is ANQGSEA. There are 12 residues in the CDR3. V was shortened by 7 bases and J by 7 bases, with 16 bases between the two germline ends. CDR3 amino acids: CSAPGPKGGYTF. In DNA form, the CDR3 reads TGCAGCGCACCGGGCCCCAAGGGTGGCTACACCTTC.

On this clone: One end of the junction does not line up with germline, which may come from a read error. The gene calls are TRBV5-4 and TRBJ2-7; 12 nucleotides match TRBD2. Germline V gene sequence: CDR1 SGHNT, CDR2 YYREEE (reference sequence). The CDR3 spans 12 residues. CDR3 region: CAGRTSGDEQYF. The DNA of the CDR3 is TGTGCCGGCAGGACTAGCGGGGACGAGCAGTACTTC. Looking up the rest from reference TRBV5-4 and TRBJ2-7 gives the full variable domain: ETGVTQSPTHLIKTRGQQVTLRCSSQSGHNTVSWYQQALGQGPQFIFQYYREEENGRGNFPPRFSGLQFPNYSSELNVNALELDDSALYLCAGRTSGDEQYFGPGTRLTVT.

Regarding this clone: An end of the junction differs from the germline gene, which may be a read error. The genes are TRBV7-7 and TRBJ2-5, with 7 bases that match TRBD1. Germline CDR1 is SSHAT and CDR2 is FNYEAQ (reference sequence). This CDR3 spans 13 amino acids. The CDR3 reads CASSLTGLETQYF. CDR3 nucleotide sequence: TGTGCTAGCAGCTTGACAGGGTTGGAGACCCAGTACTTC.

The chain is built from TRBV27 and TRBJ1-2; 7 nucleotides line up with TRBD1. This CDR3 has 11 residues. Germline V gives CDR1 MNHEY, CDR2 SMNVEV (reference sequence). The J segment lost 6 bases and the V segment lost 6 bases, leaving 1 base of the junction unmatched. The DNA of the CDR3 is TGTGCCAGCAGCGGGACAGATGGCTACACCTTC. Translated, it gives CASSGTDGYTF.

The rearrangement links TRBV7-8 to TRBJ2-3, with unresolved D. Between the trimmed V and J ends, which lost 5 bases and 0 bases, there was a span of 6 bases. Germline assignment: CDR1 SGHVS and CDR2 FQNEAQ. CDR3 length: 13 residues. In DNA, the CDR3 is TGTGCCAGCAGCCCGTATAGCACAGATACGCAGTATTTT. Its translation is CASSPYSTDTQYF.

This clone was detected a few times. V is TRBV5-6 and J is TRBJ1-4; tentatively, D is TRBD1 (5 bases). This CDR3 has 15 amino acids. In germline, CDR1 is SGHDT, CDR2 YYEEEE. The V end lost 1 base, the J end lost 8 bases, and 15 bases lay between the germline ends. CDR3 in amino acids: CASSLMRQRGEKLFF. CDR3 DNA sequence: TGTGCCAGCAGCTTGATGCGGCAACGGGGGGAAAAACTGTTTTTT.

This clone is a singleton in its sample. The genes are TRBV18 and TRBJ2-1; D ambiguous. Trimming stripped 1 base from V and 6 bases from J, with 7 bases between. This CDR3 is 13 amino acids long. Germline CDR1 is KGHSH and CDR2 is LQKENI. The DNA of the CDR3 is TGTGCCAGCTCACCACTTCGGCTCAATGAGCAGTTCTTC. This sequence encodes CASSPLRLNEQFF.